Presented here are 22 T cell receptor beta chains from one specimen sequenced in a study of technical replicates of blood from a few donors. Repertoires were generated with immunoSEQ multiplex PCR, while TCRdb's copy carries only in-frame clones and drops some. Of more than 70,000 clones in the sample, around 90% were seen once. The sequenced sample was T cells isolated from PBMCs. Receptors originate from a human donor in good health.

This rearrangement joins TRBV5-4 to TRBJ1-2; no clear D. V lost 6 bases, J lost 4 bases, and 19 bases lay in between. Germline CDR1 reads SGHNT; CDR2 reads YYREEE (reference sequence). The length of the CDR3 is 15 residues. The CDR3 here is CASIPELGVSYGYTF. In DNA form, the CDR3 reads TGTGCCAGCATACCCGAGTTAGGAGTCAGCTATGGCTACACCTTC.

The V and J genes are TRBV11-2 and TRBJ2-7; TRBD1 matches 7 bases. CDR3 length: 17 residues. Trimming removed 1 base from V and 3 bases from J; junction bases left unmatched: 12. In germline, CDR1 is SGHAT, CDR2 FQNNGV. The CDR3 nucleotides read TGTGCCAGCAGCTTAGCCCAACCGGGACAGACTCTCTACGAGCAGTACTTC. Protein: CASSLAQPGQTLYEQYF.

DNA of the CDR3: TGCGCCAGCAGTGAGTCGAGGCTAGCGGGGGGGTGGGAGCAGTTCTTC. It encodes CASSESRLAGGWEQFF. The V call is TRBV10-2, the J call TRBJ2-1; TRBD2 matches at 12 bases. CDR1 is WSHSY and CDR2 is SAAADI in the germline V gene. This CDR3 has 16 amino acids. The V segment lost 0 bases and the J segment 10 bases; nucleotides outside the gene matches: 7.

J is TRBJ1-1 and V is TRBV12-5; 9 bases agree with TRBD1. The CDR3 is 17 residues long. Germline values: CDR1 LGHNT, CDR2 FRNRAP. J lost 1 base, V lost 2 bases, and 8 bases had no gene match. CDR3 nucleotides: TGTGCTAGTGGTTTGACACGGACAGGGGAAAAGAACACTGAAGCTTTCTTT. It specifies CASGLTRTGEKNTEAFF. The complete variable domain, with remaining parts taken from reference TRBV12-5 and TRBJ1-1, reads DARVTQTPRHKVTEMGQEVTMRCQPILGHNTVFWYRQTMMQGLELLAYFRNRAPLDDSGMPKDRFSAEMPDATLATLKIQPSEPRDSAVYFCASGLTRTGEKNTEAFFGQGTRLTVV.

Details on this clone: The sample has other DNA sequences that encode this CDR3 too. The CDR3 DNA reads TGTGCCAGCAGCGTGGGCAGGGGGAACACTGAAGCTTTCTTT. This translates into CASSVGRGNTEAFF. This chain uses TRBV9 with TRBJ1-1; possibly TRBD1 for D (6 bases). V lost 2 bases, J lost 1 base, and 9 bases lay in between. This CDR3 has 14 residues. Per the germline V gene, CDR1 is SGDLS and CDR2 is YYNGEE.

The rearrangement uses TRBV5-6 and TRBJ1-2, with 9 positions matching TRBD1. Germline V gene sequence: CDR1 SGHDT, CDR2 YYEEEE. The J segment lost 8 bases and the V segment lost 0 bases, leaving 5 bases of the junction unmatched. The CDR3 is made up of 14 amino acids. The CDR3 sequence: CASSLAGTGWGYTF. The DNA of the CDR3 is TGTGCCAGCAGCTTGGCCGGGACAGGGTGGGGCTACACCTTC.

The chain has TRBV11-2 and TRBJ2-2; 12 bases are a match to TRBD2. The CDR3 covers 15 residues. CDR1 is SGHAT and CDR2 is FQNNGV in the germline V gene. Trimming cost V 5 bases and J 5 bases; bases outside gene matches: 3. The CDR3 loop reads CASSRTSGRTGELFF. In nucleotides, the CDR3 is TGTGCCAGCAGCCGAACTAGCGGGAGGACCGGGGAGCTGTTTTTT.

The rearrangement joins TRBV2 to TRBJ1-5, with no clear D. Trimming took 6 bases from V and 0 from J, leaving 15 bases between them. Germline-derived CDR1 and CDR2 are SNHLY and FYNNEI. The CDR3 runs 16 residues. The CDR3 region is CASSQRTDRSNQPQHF. The CDR3 bases are TGTGCCAGCAGCCAGCGGACCGACCGTAGCAATCAGCCCCAGCATTTT.

This clone came up a few times. The chain is built from TRBV9 and TRBJ2-7; weak D call: TRBD1 (5 bases). Per the germline V gene, CDR1 is SGDLS and CDR2 is YYNGEE. The CDR3 is 14 amino acids. V was cut by 2 bases and J by 2 bases, with 11 bases left in between. The CDR3 bases are TGTGCCAGCAGCGTCCAGGGTGTCCCCTACGAGCAGTACTTC. Its protein product is CASSVQGVPYEQYF.

The rearrangement links TRBV18 to TRBJ1-5; possible D gene TRBD1, 6 bases. Germline V gene lookup returns CDR1 KGHSH and CDR2 LQKENI. This CDR3 is built from 14 residues. V lost 4 bases and J 7 bases, leaving 14 bases between the germline ends. CDR3 sequence (DNA): TGTGCCAGCTCACTCAACAGGGTTGAACAGCCCCAGCATTTT. Amino acids: CASSLNRVEQPQHF.

The chain couples TRBV4-2 to TRBJ2-5; 8 positions agree with TRBD2. V dropped 3 bases and J dropped 3; count of bases not matched to a gene: 6. CDR1 is LGHNA and CDR2 is YNFKEQ in the germline V gene. This CDR3 contains 15 residues. The CDR3, as DNA: TGTGCCAGCAGCCACAAGACTAGCGAGGAAGAGACCCAGTACTTC. Translated: CASSHKTSEEETQYF.

The table lists this clone with a count of one. The genes are TRBV4-1 and TRBJ1-5; 7 bases align to TRBD1. The J segment lost 4 bases and the V segment lost 4 bases, leaving 10 bases of the junction unmatched. This CDR3 comprises 16 residues. Germline-derived CDR1 and CDR2 are MGHRA and YSYEKL. The CDR3 coding sequence is TGCGCCAGCAGCCTTATAAAAGGGGGCCTGAATCAGCCCCAGCATTTT. Amino acid sequence: CASSLIKGGLNQPQHF.

This chain uses TRBV4-1 with TRBJ2-3; the match to TRBD1 covers 7 bases. This CDR3 has 15 amino acids. Trimming removed 4 bases from V and 0 bases from J; junction bases left unmatched: 4. Germline V gene data show CDR1 as MGHRA and CDR2 as YSYEKL. The CDR3: CASSLTGLSTDTQYF. The CDR3 region has the DNA TGCGCCAGCAGCCTGACAGGGCTTAGCACAGATACGCAGTATTTT.

The chain employs TRBV13 and TRBJ1-1; 7 nucleotides line up with TRBD1. This CDR3 has 15 amino acids. Germline CDR1 PRHDT, CDR2 FYEKMQ (reference sequence). The junction had 3 bases not matched to a gene; V was cut back by 1 base and J by 1 base. The CDR3 loop is CASSLVGGRNTEAFF. In DNA, the CDR3 is TGTGCCAGCAGCTTAGTAGGGGGCCGGAACACTGAAGCTTTCTTT.

V is TRBV28 and J is TRBJ1-2; the D gene is possibly TRBD1 (6 bases). The ends were cut back, 11 bases at V and 4 bases at J, with 20 bases in the middle. Looked up from germline, CDR1 is MDHEN and CDR2 is SYDVKM. The CDR3 has 14 amino acids. The CDR3 reads CALRQGQRGYGYTF. CDR3 sequence (DNA): TGTGCCCTTCGGCAGGGGCAACGCGGCTATGGCTACACCTTC.

The rearrangement joins TRBV6-5 to TRBJ1-6, with TRBD1 matching over 7 bases. From germline, CDR1 is MNHEY and CDR2 SVGAGI. Losses at the gene ends were 5 bases for V and 5 bases for J; bases not matched to a gene: 6. The CDR3 is 15 residues long. DNA for the CDR3: TGTGCCAGCAGTCCCCGGGACAGTGATAATTCACCCCTCCACTTT. Translating it yields CASSPRDSDNSPLHF.

The chain has TRBV14 and TRBJ2-1; possibly TRBD1 for D (6 bases). The CDR3 is 13 residues long. V was trimmed by 6 bases and J by 7 bases, leaving 13 bases between them. Looked up from germline, CDR1 is SGHDN and CDR2 is FVKESK. CDR3 sequence reads: CASSIRGQNEQFF. In DNA, the CDR3 is TGTGCCAGCAGTATACGGGGACAAAATGAGCAGTTCTTC.

V usage is TRBV7-9 and J usage is TRBJ2-7; 10 bases align to TRBD1. The CDR3 extends over 14 amino acids. V shed 3 bases, J shed 2 bases, and the junction held 1 base outside the gene matches. Per germline, CDR1 SEHNR and CDR2 FQNEAQ (reference sequence). Written as DNA, the CDR3 is TGTGCCAGCAGCTTGGGGACAGGGGCCTACGAGCAGTACTTC. Residues: CASSLGTGAYEQYF. The full variable domain, its missing parts supplied by reference TRBV7-9 and TRBJ2-7, is DTGVSQNPRHKITKRGQNVTFRCDPISEHNRLYWYRQTLGQGPEFLTYFQNEAQLEKSRLLSDRFSAERPKGSFSTLEIQRTEQGDSAMYLCASSLGTGAYEQYFGPGTRLTVT.

A single count supports this clone. The chain uses TRBV7-9 and TRBJ2-1, with 8 positions matching TRBD2. The CDR3 spans 16 residues. The V segment lost 6 bases and the J segment 9 bases; nucleotides outside the gene matches: 16. The germline CDR1 and CDR2 sequences are SEHNR and FQNEAQ (reference sequence). The CDR3 region is CASSHLGQREWVEQFF. The CDR3 DNA is TGTGCCAGCAGTCACCTGGGTCAGCGGGAGTGGGTTGAGCAGTTCTTC.

V gene TRBV7-9 combines with J gene TRBJ1-4; perhaps TRBD1 as D (6 bases). CDR1 is SEHNR, CDR2 FQNEAQ, per germline (reference sequence). The ends were cut back, 5 bases at V and 7 bases at J, with 14 bases in the middle. This CDR3 has 14 residues. The chain's CDR3 is CASSPAGRGEKLFF. The CDR3 DNA reads as TGTGCCAGCAGCCCGGCGGGCAGGGGTGAAAAACTGTTTTTT.

The CDR3 DNA is TGTGCCAGCAGCCACCGGACAGGGGGCACTGAAGCTTTCTTT. As protein: CASSHRTGGTEAFF. The chain is built from TRBV14 and TRBJ1-1; 10 positions match TRBD1. V was clipped by 3 bases and J by 4 bases; unmatched bases: 2. Germline CDR1 is SGHDN and CDR2 is FVKESK. There are 14 residues in the CDR3.

This chain connects TRBV4-1 to TRBJ2-1; D unresolved. The CDR3 contains 15 residues. The germline V and J ends were trimmed by 4 bases and 1 base, with 11 bases remaining between them. The V gene's germline CDR1 is MGHRA and CDR2 YSYEKL. The CDR3 loop is CASSPMVGSYNEQFF. The CDR3 nucleotides are TGCGCCAGCAGCCCCATGGTCGGGTCCTACAATGAGCAGTTCTTC.